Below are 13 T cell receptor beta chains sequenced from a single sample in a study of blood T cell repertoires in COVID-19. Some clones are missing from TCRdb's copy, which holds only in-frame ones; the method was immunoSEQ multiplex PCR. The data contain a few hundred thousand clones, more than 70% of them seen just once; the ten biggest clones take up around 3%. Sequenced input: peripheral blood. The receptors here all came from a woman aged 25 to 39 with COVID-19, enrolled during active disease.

CDR3 sequence reads: CASSQGGTGFLNTGELFF. CDR3 nucleotide sequence: TGTGCCAGCAGCCAAGGGGGGACAGGGTTCCTCAACACCGGGGAGCTGTTTTTT. The chain has TRBV3-1 (or the pseudogene TRBV3-2) and TRBJ2-2; 9 bases align to TRBD1. Germline V gene data show CDR1 as LGHDT and CDR2 as YNNKEL (reference sequence). J was trimmed by 2 bases and V by 1 base; bases with no gene match: 8. The CDR3 is 18 amino acids.

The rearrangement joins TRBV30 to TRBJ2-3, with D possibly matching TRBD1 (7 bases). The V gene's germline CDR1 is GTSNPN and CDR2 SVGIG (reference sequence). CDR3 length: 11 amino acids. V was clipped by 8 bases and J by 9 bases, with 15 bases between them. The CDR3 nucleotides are TGTGCCGGTTCAGGGGGGCACACGCAGTATTTT. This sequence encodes CAGSGGHTQYF.

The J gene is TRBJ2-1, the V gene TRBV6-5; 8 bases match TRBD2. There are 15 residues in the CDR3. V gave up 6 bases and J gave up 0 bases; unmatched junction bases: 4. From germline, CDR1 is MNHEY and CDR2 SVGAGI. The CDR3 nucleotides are TGTGCCAGCAGCCCGGGGGGGGGCTCCTACAATGAGCAGTTCTTC. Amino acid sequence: CASSPGGGSYNEQFF.

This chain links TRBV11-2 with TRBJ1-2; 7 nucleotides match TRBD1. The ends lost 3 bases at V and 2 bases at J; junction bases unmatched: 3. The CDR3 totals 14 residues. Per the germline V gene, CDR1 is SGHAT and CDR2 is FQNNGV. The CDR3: CASSLGRGNYGYTF. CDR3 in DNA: TGTGCCAGCAGCTTGGGCAGGGGGAACTATGGCTACACCTTC.

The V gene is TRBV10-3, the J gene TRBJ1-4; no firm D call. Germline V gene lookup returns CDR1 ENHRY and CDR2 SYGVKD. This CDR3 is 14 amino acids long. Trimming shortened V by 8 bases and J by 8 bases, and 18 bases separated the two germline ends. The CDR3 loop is CAIGRGEKGEKLFF. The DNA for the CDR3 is TGTGCCATCGGCCGCGGGGAGAAGGGCGAAAAACTGTTTTTT.

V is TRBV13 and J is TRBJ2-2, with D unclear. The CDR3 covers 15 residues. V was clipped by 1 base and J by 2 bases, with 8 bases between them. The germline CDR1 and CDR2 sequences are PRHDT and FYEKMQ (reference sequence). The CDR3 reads CASSLDGVNTGELFF. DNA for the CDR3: TGTGCCAGCAGCTTAGACGGAGTTAACACCGGGGAGCTGTTTTTT.

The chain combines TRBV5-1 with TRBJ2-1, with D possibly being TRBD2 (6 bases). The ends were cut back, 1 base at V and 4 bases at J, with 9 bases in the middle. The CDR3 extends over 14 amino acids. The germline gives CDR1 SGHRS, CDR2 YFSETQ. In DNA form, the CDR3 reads TGCGCCAGCAGCTTGCGGACTACATACAATGAGCAGTTCTTC. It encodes CASSLRTTYNEQFF.

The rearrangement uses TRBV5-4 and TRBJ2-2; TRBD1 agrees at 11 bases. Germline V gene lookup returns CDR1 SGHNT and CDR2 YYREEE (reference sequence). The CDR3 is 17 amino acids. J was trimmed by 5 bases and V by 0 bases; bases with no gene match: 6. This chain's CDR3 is CASSLGLDRGPTGELFF. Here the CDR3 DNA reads TGTGCCAGCAGCTTGGGGCTGGACAGGGGGCCGACCGGGGAGCTGTTTTTT.

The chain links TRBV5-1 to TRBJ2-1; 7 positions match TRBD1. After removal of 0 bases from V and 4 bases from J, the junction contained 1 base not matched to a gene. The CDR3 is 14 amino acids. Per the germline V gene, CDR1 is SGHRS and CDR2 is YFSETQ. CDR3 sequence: CASSLAGQYNEQFF. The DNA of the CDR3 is TGCGCCAGCAGCTTGGCGGGACAGTACAATGAGCAGTTCTTC.

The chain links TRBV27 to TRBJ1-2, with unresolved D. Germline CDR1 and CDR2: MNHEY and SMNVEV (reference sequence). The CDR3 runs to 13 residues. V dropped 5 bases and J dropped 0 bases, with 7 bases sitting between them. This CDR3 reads CASSLVPNYGYTF. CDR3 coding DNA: TGTGCCAGCAGTCTAGTTCCTAACTATGGCTACACCTTC.

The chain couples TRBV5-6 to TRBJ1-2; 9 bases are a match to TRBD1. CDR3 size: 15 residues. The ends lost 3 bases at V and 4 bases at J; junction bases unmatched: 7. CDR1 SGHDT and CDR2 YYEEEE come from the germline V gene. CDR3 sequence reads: CASSSPDRGGYGYTF. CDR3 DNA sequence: TGTGCCAGCAGCTCCCCGGACAGGGGCGGCTATGGCTACACCTTC.

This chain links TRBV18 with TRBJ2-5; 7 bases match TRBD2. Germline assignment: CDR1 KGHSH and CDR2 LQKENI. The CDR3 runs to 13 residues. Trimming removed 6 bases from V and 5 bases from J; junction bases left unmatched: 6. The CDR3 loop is CASSELALETQYF. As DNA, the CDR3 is TGTGCCAGCTCGGAACTAGCGTTGGAGACCCAGTACTTC. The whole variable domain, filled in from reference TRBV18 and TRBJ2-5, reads NAGVMQNPRHLVRRRGQEARLRCSPMKGHSHVYWYRQLPEEGLKFMVYLQKENIIDESGMPKERFSAEFPKEGPSILRIQQVVRGDSAAYFCASSELALETQYFGPGTRLLVL.

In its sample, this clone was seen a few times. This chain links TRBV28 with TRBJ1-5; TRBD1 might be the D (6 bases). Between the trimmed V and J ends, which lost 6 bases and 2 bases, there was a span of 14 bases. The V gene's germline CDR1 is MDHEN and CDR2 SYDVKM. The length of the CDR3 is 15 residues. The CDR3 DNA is TGTGCCAGCAGGGAAACAGGGAATCGCAATCAGCCCCAGCATTTT. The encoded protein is CASRETGNRNQPQHF. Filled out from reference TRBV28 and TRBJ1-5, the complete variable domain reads DVKVTQSSRYLVKRTGEKVFLECVQDMDHENMFWYRQDPGLGLRLIYFSYDVKMKEKGDIPEGYSVSREKKERFSLILESASTNQTSMYLCASRETGNRNQPQHFGDGTRLSIL.